This is a list of T cell receptor beta chains from one sample in a study of blood T cell repertoires in COVID-19. Libraries were prepared by immunoSEQ multiplex PCR; TCRdb keeps only in-frame clonotypes and omits some of them. The sample has some 93,000 clones, roughly 85% seen once. The sample taken for sequencing was peripheral blood. The receptors were sampled from a man aged 55-75 years with acute or convalescent COVID-19. The CDR3 runs from the conserved cysteine through the conserved F or W. D genes are given only for firm matches. Clone size, where shown, is once, few, many, or a class for clones that have expanded.

-,-,TRBV12-2,TRBJ2-7,CASRLRTSGGSEQYF,TGTGCAAGTCGCCTGAGGACTAGCGGGGGGAGCGAGCAGTACTTC
-,few,TRBV5-6,TRBJ2-1,CASSLKVREYNEQFF,TGTGCCAGCAGCTTGAAGGTACGGGAGTACAATGAGCAGTTCTTC
TRBD1,-,TRBV24-1,TRBJ2-2,CATSDTGQGNTGELFF,TGTGCCACCAGTGACACGGGACAGGGTAACACCGGGGAGCTGTTTTTT
-,-,TRBV5-1,TRBJ2-1,CASSLDRGRGHNEQFF,TGCGCCAGCAGCTTGGATAGGGGCAGGGGCCACAATGAGCAGTTCTTC
-,-,TRBV5-1,TRBJ1-6,CASSLGVAGAADSPLHF,TGCGCCAGCAGCTTGGGCGTCGCGGGGGCGGCTGATTCACCCCTCCACTTT
-,-,TRBV19,TRBJ2-5,CASSILTGRQETQYF,TGTGCCAGTAGTATCCTGACAGGACGGCAAGAGACCCAGTACTTC
-,-,TRBV30,TRBJ2-3,CAWSSIGVPTDTQYF,TGTGCCTGGAGTTCAATAGGAGTTCCGACAGATACGCAGTATTTT
TRBD2,-,TRBV11-3,TRBJ2-3,CASSPGLAGFGLTDTQYF,TGTGCCAGCAGCCCGGGACTAGCGGGATTTGGGCTCACAGATACGCAGTATTTT
-,-,TRBV21-1,TRBJ2-1,CASSKREGQGARESYNEQFF,TGTGCCAGCAGCAAAAGGGAGGGACAGGGGGCTAGGGAATCCTACAATGAGCAGTTCTTC
-,-,TRBV7-2,TRBJ1-2,CASSLHQYYGYTF,TGTGCCAGCAGCTTACATCAATACTATGGCTACACCTTC
TRBD2,-,TRBV4-1,TRBJ2-1,CASSPGLAGATKQFF,TGCGCCAGCAGCCCGGGACTAGCGGGAGCTACTAAGCAGTTCTTC
TRBD2,-,TRBV9,TRBJ2-3,CASSSGRNTDTQYF,TGTGCCAGCAGTAGCGGGAGGAACACAGATACGCAGTATTTT
TRBD1,-,TRBV6-5,TRBJ1-5,CASSSGQYNQPQHF,TGTGCCAGCAGTTCGGGACAGTACAATCAGCCCCAGCATTTT
-,many,TRBV19,TRBJ1-3,CASSILSPVPGNTIYF,TGTGCCAGTAGTATCCTCTCCCCAGTGCCTGGAAACACCATATATTTT
-,-,TRBV10-3,TRBJ1-4,CAISEWGGREKLFF,TGTGCCATCAGTGAGTGGGGGGGACGGGAAAAACTGTTTTTT
TRBD1,-,TRBV27,TRBJ1-5,CASRGTGTGFHQPQHF,TGTGCCAGCAGAGGGACCGGGACAGGGTTTCATCAGCCCCAGCATTTT
TRBD2,-,TRBV19,TRBJ2-7,CASSGRTSGGAGEQYF,TGTGCCAGTAGTGGAAGGACTAGCGGGGGGGCTGGCGAGCAGTACTTC
TRBD1,-,TRBV18,TRBJ2-2,CASSPRTGATGELFF,TGTGCCAGCTCACCTAGGACAGGGGCCACCGGGGAGCTGTTTTTT
-,-,TRBV5-8,TRBJ2-1,CASSLEGGGPYNEQFF,TGTGCCAGCAGCTTGGAGGGGGGAGGGCCCTACAATGAGCAGTTCTTC
TRBD2,-,TRBV4-1,TRBJ2-3,CASSRGVGTSGMDTQYF,TGCGCCAGCAGCCGAGGAGTCGGAACTAGCGGGATGGATACGCAGTATTTT
TRBD2,once,TRBV2,TRBJ2-7,CASSEGTSANYYEQYF,TGTGCCAGCAGTGAAGGGACTAGCGCCAATTACTACGAGCAGTACTTC
-,-,TRBV20-1,TRBJ1-5,CSASWSNQPQHF,TGCAGTGCTAGTTGGAGTAATCAGCCCCAGCATTTT
-,-,TRBV11-2,TRBJ1-1,CASSLGGTLLINTEAFF,TGTGCCAGCAGCTTAGGCGGGACTCTCCTAATTAACACTGAAGCTTTCTTT
-,-,TRBV7-9,TRBJ2-5,CASSPQGGGQETQYF,TGTGCCAGCAGCCCCCAGGGAGGGGGCCAAGAGACCCAGTACTTC
-,-,TRBV27,TRBJ2-5,CASSLFYQETQYF,TGTGCCAGCAGTTTATTCTACCAAGAGACCCAGTACTTC
TRBD2,few,TRBV30,TRBJ2-2,CAWGGTSRNTGELFF,TGTGCCTGGGGCGGGACTAGCAGGAACACCGGGGAGCTGTTTTTT
-,-,TRBV4-1,TRBJ2-3,CASSQEGTFTDTQYF,TGCGCCAGCAGCCAAGAAGGGACTTTCACAGATACGCAGTATTTT
TRBD1,-,TRBV5-4,TRBJ2-7,CASSLGDSELSSYEQYF,TGTGCCAGCAGCTTGGGGGACAGCGAACTTAGCTCCTACGAGCAGTACTTC
-,-,TRBV4-1,TRBJ1-5,CASSQDRAGIYQPQHF,TGCGCCAGCAGCCAAGATCGAGCGGGCATTTATCAGCCCCAGCATTTT
-,-,TRBV3-1/TRBV3-2,TRBJ2-3,CASSYNGRGSGADTQYF,TGTGCCAGCAGTTACAATGGGCGTGGGAGTGGGGCAGATACGCAGTATTTT
TRBD2,-,TRBV7-2,TRBJ2-3,CASSQQTSGEGTDTQYF,TGTGCCAGCAGCCAACAGACTAGCGGGGAGGGCACAGATACGCAGTATTTT
-,-,TRBV10-3,TRBJ1-6,CAIKGVGDSPLHF,TGTGCCATCAAGGGGGTAGGTGATTCACCCCTCCACTTT
-,-,TRBV30,TRBJ1-4,CAWSGTAATNEKLFF,TGTGCCTGGAGTGGGACAGCTGCAACTAATGAAAAACTGTTTTTT
-,-,TRBV14,TRBJ1-2,CASSQERPGRDGYTF,TGTGCCAGCAGCCAAGAAAGGCCAGGGAGGGATGGCTACACCTTC
-,-,TRBV4-2,TRBJ1-2,CASSQGGNLYGYTF,TGTGCCAGCAGCCAAGGTGGCAATCTCTATGGCTACACCTTC
TRBD2,-,TRBV11-2,TRBJ2-3,CASSFGLAGMADTQYF,TGTGCCAGCAGTTTCGGACTAGCGGGAATGGCAGATACGCAGTATTTT
TRBD1,-,TRBV6-1,TRBJ1-1,CASSAIRDRGPMNTEAFF,TGTGCCAGCAGTGCGATCAGGGACAGGGGCCCCATGAACACTGAAGCTTTCTTT
-,once,TRBV5-1,TRBJ2-2,CASSPLDTTTGELFF,TGCGCCAGCAGCCCACTGGACACCACCACCGGGGAGCTGTTTTTT
TRBD1,-,TRBV6-5,TRBJ1-2,CASRWDRIYGYTF,TGTGCCAGCAGATGGGACAGGATCTATGGCTACACCTTC
TRBD1,-,TRBV27,TRBJ1-6,CASSKDRGGSPLHF,TGTGCCAGCAGTAAAGACAGGGGCGGGTCACCCCTCCACTTT
TRBD1,few,TRBV19,TRBJ2-3,CASNAGTGGAGTQYF,TGTGCCAGTAACGCCGGGACAGGGGGCGCGGGTACGCAGTATTTT
-,-,TRBV14,TRBJ2-5,CASSQGLRTIEETQYF,TGTGCCAGCAGCCAAGGTCTGCGGACTATAGAAGAGACCCAGTACTTC
-,-,TRBV10-3,TRBJ1-5,CACAGEGNQPQHF,TGTGCCTGCGCGGGGGAGGGCAATCAGCCCCAGCATTTT
TRBD1,-,TRBV2,TRBJ1-5,CASRKQTGPQPQHF,TGTGCCAGCAGGAAACAGACAGGGCCCCAGCCCCAGCATTTT
TRBD1,-,TRBV5-1,TRBJ1-5,CASSVSTGDQPQHF,TGCGCCAGCAGTGTCTCGACAGGGGATCAGCCCCAGCATTTT
-,-,TRBV3-1/TRBV3-2,TRBJ2-2,CASSQDRGQGFAGELFF,TGTGCCAGCAGCCAAGATAGGGGACAAGGATTCGCCGGGGAGCTGTTTTTT
TRBD1,-,TRBV7-6,TRBJ2-7,CASSIVDRGKREQYF,TGTGCCAGCAGCATAGTCGACAGGGGTAAGCGCGAGCAGTACTTC